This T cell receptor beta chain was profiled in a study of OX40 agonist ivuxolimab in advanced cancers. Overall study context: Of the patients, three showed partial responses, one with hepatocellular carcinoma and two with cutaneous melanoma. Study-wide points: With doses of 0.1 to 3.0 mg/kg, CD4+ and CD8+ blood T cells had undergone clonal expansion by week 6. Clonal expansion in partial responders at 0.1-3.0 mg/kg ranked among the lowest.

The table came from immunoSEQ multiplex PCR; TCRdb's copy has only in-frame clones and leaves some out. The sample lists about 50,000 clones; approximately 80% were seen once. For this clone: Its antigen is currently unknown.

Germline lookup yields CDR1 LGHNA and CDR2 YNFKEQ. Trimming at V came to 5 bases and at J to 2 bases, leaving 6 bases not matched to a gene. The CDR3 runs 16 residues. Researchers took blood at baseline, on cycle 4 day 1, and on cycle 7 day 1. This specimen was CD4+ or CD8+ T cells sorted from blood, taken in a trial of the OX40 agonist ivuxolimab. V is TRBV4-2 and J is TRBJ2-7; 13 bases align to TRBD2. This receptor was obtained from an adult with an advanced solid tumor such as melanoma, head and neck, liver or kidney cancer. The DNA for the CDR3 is TGTGCCAGCAGCGAAACCGGGACTAGCGGGGCCTACGAGCAGTACTTC. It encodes CASSETGTSGAYEQYF.